Shown below are 18 T cell receptor beta chains from a single sample sequenced in a study of T-cell reconstitution after alpha-beta-depleted transplantation in children. Unique molecular identifiers tagged the TCRbeta library. TCRdb re-analysed the PCR reads in MiXCR, keeping a single row per CDR3 protein. The sample carries about 340,000 distinct CDR3 sequences, 10% recorded once. Sequenced here: PBMCs from the stem cell graft donor, sampled from the stem cell graft. The origin of the receptors is a human donor who donated a stem cell graft to a child with acute lymphoblastic leukemia.

The chain links TRBV6-5 to TRBJ2-7; tentative D call: TRBD2 (5 bases). Trimming pared 7 bases from V and 5 bases from J, leaving 15 bases between. This CDR3 has 13 amino acids. Per germline, CDR1 MNHEY and CDR2 SVGAGI. CDR3 DNA: TGTGCCAGCAATTGGGGAGATCCCCACGAGCAGTACTTC. This translates into CASNWGDPHEQYF.

This clonotype showed up just a few times. The genes are TRBV20-1 and TRBJ2-7; TRBD1 aligns across 7 bases. CDR3 length: 15 residues. The ends lost 5 bases at V and 1 base at J; junction bases unmatched: 11. CDR1 and CDR2 from the germline V gene are DFQATT and SNEGSKA (reference sequence). The CDR3 here is CSAHRQGDNSYEQYF. DNA of the CDR3: TGCAGTGCTCACCGACAGGGAGATAATTCCTACGAGCAGTACTTC.

This clonotype was seen a handful of times. The rearrangement joins TRBV5-1 to TRBJ2-6; D call uncertain. The CDR3 contains 15 residues. Trimming stripped 1 base from V and 2 bases from J, with 7 bases between. Germline lookup yields CDR1 SGHRS and CDR2 YFSETQ. CDR3: CASSLTMAGANVLTF. Written as DNA, the CDR3 is TGCGCCAGCAGCTTGACCATGGCTGGGGCCAACGTCCTGACTTTC. Complete variable domain (other parts from reference TRBV5-1 and TRBJ2-6): KAGVTQTPRYLIKTRGQQVTLSCSPISGHRSVSWYQQTPGQGLQFLFEYFSETQRNKGNFPGRFSGRQFSNSRSEMNVSTLELGDSALYLCASSLTMAGANVLTFGAGSRLTVL.

This clonotype has just a few counts. V and J are TRBV3-1 and TRBJ1-3; D not certain. V lost 0 bases, J lost 7 bases, and 13 bases lay in between. Germline values: CDR1 LGHDT, CDR2 YNNKEL (reference sequence). The CDR3 is made up of 15 amino acids. The CDR3 sequence is CASSQDSTVGNTIYF. The CDR3 nucleotides read TGTGCCAGCAGCCAAGATTCGACCGTCGGGAACACCATATATTTT.

This clonotype occurred a few times. CDR3 nucleotide sequence: TGCGCCAGCAGCCACTCTCTCGGTCGTCTTCTAGAGACCCAGTACTTC. This gives the protein CASSHSLGRLLETQYF. This chain connects TRBV4-1 to TRBJ2-5; D call uncertain. The CDR3 totals 16 residues. V was clipped by 3 bases and J by 4 bases, with 18 bases between them. Germline CDR1 MGHRA, CDR2 YSYEKL.

The table lists this clonotype with many counts. The CDR3 loop is CASSLRLTAYQETQYF. The CDR3 DNA sequence: TGTGCCAGCAGTTTAAGATTAACTGCGTACCAAGAGACCCAGTACTTC. The rearrangement links TRBV12-3 or TRBV12-4 to TRBJ2-5, with no clear D. The CDR3 contains 16 residues. Between the trimmed V and J ends, which lost 2 bases and 0 bases, there was a span of 13 bases.

CDR3: CATSRVGAGNGELFF. CDR3 nucleotide sequence: TGTGCCACCAGCAGAGTAGGGGCAGGGAACGGGGAGCTGTTTTTT. The chain uses TRBV15 and TRBJ2-2, with a weak D call TRBD1 (5 bases). The CDR3 is made up of 15 amino acids. Trimming pared 1 base from V and 7 bases from J, leaving 13 bases between. Germline loops: CDR1 LNHNV, CDR2 YYDKDF (reference sequence).

As for this clonotype: An end of the junction does not agree with germline; a read error may underlie this. The rearrangement links TRBV12-3 or TRBV12-4 to TRBJ2-6, with 10 bases fitting TRBD2. The CDR3 sequence is 16 residues long. CDR3 residues: CGSPTSGTSGANVLTF. The CDR3 DNA reads as TGTGGCAGCCCCACTAGCGGGACCTCTGGGGCCAACGTCCTGACTTTC.

The V call is TRBV7-3, the J call TRBJ2-7, with 7 bases matching TRBD2. V was pared by 3 bases and J by 2 bases, with 13 bases of the junction left unmatched. Germline lookup yields CDR1 SGHTA and CDR2 FQGTGA. The CDR3 totals 17 residues. The CDR3 is CASSFSFQKRDPYEQYF. The CDR3 nucleotides read TGTGCCAGCAGCTTTTCCTTTCAGAAGCGGGACCCCTACGAGCAGTACTTC. Full variable domain (missing parts from reference TRBV7-3 and TRBJ2-7): GAGVSQTPSNKVTEKGKYVELRCDPISGHTALYWYRQSLGQGPEFLIYFQGTGAADDSGLPNDRFFAVRPEGSVSTLKIQRTERGDSAVYLCASSFSFQKRDPYEQYFGPGTRLTVT.

This clonotype occurred a few times. This chain joins TRBV12-3 or TRBV12-4 and TRBJ1-6, with D maybe TRBD1 (5 bases). CDR3 length equals 13 residues. Trimming cost V 6 bases and J 9 bases, with 12 bases left between them. CDR3 sequence: CASSRDGLSPLHF. CDR3 sequence (DNA): TGTGCCAGCAGCCGGGACGGACTTTCACCCCTCCACTTT.

The chain joins TRBV11-3 to TRBJ2-1; D is perhaps TRBD1 or TRBD2 (5 bases each). Looked up from germline, CDR1 is SGHNT and CDR2 is YENEEA. The CDR3 consists of 15 residues. Between the trimmed V and J ends, which lost 1 base and 5 bases, there was a span of 12 bases. CDR3 nucleotides: TGTGCCAGCAGCTTAGGAGGGGCCAGCCACAATGAGCAGTTCTTC. As protein: CASSLGGASHNEQFF.

Notes on this clonotype: With a much larger clone just one base away, this may be a read error. The V and J genes are TRBV24-1 and TRBJ2-2, with a weak D call TRBD2 (5 bases). Germline CDR1 is KGHDR and CDR2 is SFDVKD. The CDR3 spans 16 residues. CDR3 in amino acids: CATGDPFRDATGELFF. For the CDR3, the DNA is TGTGCCACCGGTGACCCCTTCCGGGATGCCACCGGGGAGCTGTTTTTT.

This clonotype came up a few times. V and J are TRBV27 and TRBJ2-1, with D perhaps given as TRBD1 or TRBD2 (6 bases each). The germline CDR1 and CDR2 sequences are MNHEY and SMNVEV (reference sequence). This CDR3 has 16 amino acids. The ends were cut back, 3 bases at V and 1 base at J, with 13 bases in the middle. CDR3 sequence reads: CASSFSGATSYNEQFF. CDR3 in DNA: TGTGCCAGCAGTTTCTCGGGGGCCACATCCTACAATGAGCAGTTCTTC.

CDR3 sequence: CASSLGTRSNYGYTF. CDR3 in DNA: TGTGCCAGTAGTTTGGGGACGCGATCTAACTATGGCTACACCTTC. This chain joins TRBV19 and TRBJ1-2; perhaps TRBD1 as D (5 bases). Trimming removed 5 bases from V and 0 bases from J, with 13 bases in between. The CDR3 runs 15 residues. The germline V gene has CDR1 LNHDA and CDR2 SQIVND (reference sequence). Variable domain in full (rest from reference TRBV19 and TRBJ1-2): DGGITQSPKYLFRKEGQNVTLSCEQNLNHDAMYWYRQDPGQGLRLIYYSQIVNDFQKGDIAEGYSVSREKKESFPLTVTSAQKNPTAFYLCASSLGTRSNYGYTFGSGTRLTVV.

This clonotype has only a few counts. The chain links TRBV4-1 to TRBJ2-5, with a tentative D call TRBD1 (5 bases). V lost 3 bases and J lost 1, with 9 bases in between. The germline V gene encodes CDR1 MGHRA and CDR2 YSYEKL. This CDR3 has 14 residues. CDR3 DNA: TGCGCCAGCAGCCACGTGGGGCCCCAAGAGACCCAGTACTTC. Its protein is CASSHVGPQETQYF.

The rearrangement uses TRBV5-1 and TRBJ2-1, with 7 bases matching TRBD1. The V gene end was trimmed by 0 bases and the J gene end by 5 bases; junction bases not matched to a gene: 8. The CDR3 contains 16 residues. Germline-derived CDR1 and CDR2 are SGHRS and YFSETQ. The CDR3 region is CASSLATGTANNEQFF. CDR3 coding DNA: TGCGCCAGCAGCTTGGCCACTGGGACAGCAAACAATGAGCAGTTCTTC.

Concerning this clonotype itself: The junction differs from germline at one of its ends, possibly a read error. The chain joins TRBV29-1 to TRBJ2-7, with 7 bases lining up with TRBD2. Germline loops: CDR1 SQVTM, CDR2 ANQGSEA. This CDR3 is 12 amino acids long. The CDR3 loop is CSVGEGNYDQYF. CDR3 bases: TGCAGCGTTGGGGAGGGAAACTACGACCAGTACTTC.

This clonotype has only a few counts. The rearrangement uses TRBV28 and TRBJ2-2; TRBD2 matches at 7 bases. Germline V CDR1 and CDR2: MDHEN, SYDVKM. With V trimmed by 6 bases and J by 7 bases, 8 bases remained unmatched. CDR3 size: 14 residues. The CDR3 is CASRPTSEHGELFF. The CDR3 nucleotides are TGTGCCAGCAGACCTACTAGCGAACACGGGGAGCTGTTTTTT.